Following are 3 T cell receptor beta chains from one sample sequenced in a study of Graves' ophthalmopathy and Graves' hyperthyroidism. The TCR beta CDR3 regions underwent amplification from RNA transcripts. First-round RT-PCR relied on HTBI primers, and a second-round multiplex PCR came next. TCRdb independently ran MiXCR on the multiplex PCR reads; one entry per CDR3 protein. The sample comprises hundreds of thousands of distinct CDR3 sequences, approximately 15% of which are singletons, and 9.5% to 10% rests with the top ten. The material sequenced was blood. The receptors shown here come from a woman in her twenties or thirties with Graves' ophthalmopathy.

Ten or more counts support this clonotype. The chain is built from TRBV18 and TRBJ1-5, with 8 bases matching TRBD1. Germline V lookup: CDR1 KGHSH, CDR2 LQKENI. J was trimmed by 6 bases and V by 2 bases; bases with no gene match: 9. CDR3 length: 16 amino acids. The chain's CDR3 is CASSPTAGGTGQPQHF. Here the CDR3 DNA reads TGTGCCAGCTCACCAACTGCAGGGGGCACAGGTCAGCCCCAGCATTTT.

This clonotype was counted a few times. V is TRBV11-1 and J is TRBJ2-7; D is unclear. CDR1 and CDR2 from the germline V gene are SGHAT and FQDESV (reference sequence). The CDR3 has 12 residues. V lost 5 bases, J lost 3 bases, and 8 bases lay in between. CDR3: CASSQDDYEQYF. The CDR3 DNA sequence: TGTGCCAGCAGCCAGGACGACTACGAGCAGTACTTC.

The V call is TRBV5-1, the J call TRBJ2-7; weak D call: TRBD2 (6 bases). The CDR3 extends over 16 amino acids. CDR1 is SGHRS, CDR2 YFSETQ, per germline. Trimming shortened V by 0 bases and J by 2 bases, and 15 bases separated the two germline ends. In DNA, the CDR3 is TGCGCCAGCAGCTTGGATGGGGGGACCCCTACCTACGAGCAGTACTTC. Translation: CASSLDGGTPTYEQYF.